Listed below are T cell receptor beta chains from one sample, sequenced in a study of neurological immune-mediated disorders. TCRdb ran MiXCR on the 5' RACE reads and lists one entry per CDR3 protein. Here the sample spans tens of thousands of distinct CDR3 sequences, more than 8.5% being singletons. Sequenced: PBMCs. The receptors originated from a woman between 40 and 55 years old in good health. Each CDR3 is given with its conserved first and last residue. D genes are given only for firm matches. For some rows the clone size is stated as once, few or many, or as a class when expanded; others skip it.

j_call d_call clone_size v_call cdr3_aa
TRBJ1-6 NA many TRBV20-1 CSARAGFDSPLHF
TRBJ2-2 TRBD1 many TRBV6-2/TRBV6-3 CASGTGPIGTLLFF
TRBJ1-1 TRBD1 NA TRBV6-5 CASSYRTGGTEDFF
TRBJ1-1 NA many TRBV20-1 CSARDLGEEAFF
TRBJ1-5 NA many TRBV20-1 CSAAQGTSNQPQHF
TRBJ2-4 TRBD2 many TRBV5-6 CASSHGLGENIQYF
TRBJ1-1 NA many TRBV7-6 CASSLEGSEAFF
TRBJ2-3 NA many TRBV7-2 CASSSVQLSTDTQYF
TRBJ1-2 TRBD1 many TRBV5-1 CASSGTGGSVNYGYTF
TRBJ1-3 TRBD1 many TRBV20-1 CSARAGLRTGQPANTIYF
TRBJ1-5 NA many TRBV15 CATSRERGNQPQHF
TRBJ2-5 TRBD1 many TRBV29-1 CSGRDRDQETQYF
TRBJ2-3 NA NA TRBV7-2 CVSSLAVRECNTQYF
TRBJ2-5 TRBD2 many TRBV6-2/TRBV6-3 CASSYGGSGRSETQYF
TRBJ2-7 NA many TRBV20-1 CSARASYRRRPYEQYF
TRBJ2-7 NA many TRBV6-2/TRBV6-3 CASRRDGTYEQYF
TRBJ2-1 TRBD1 many TRBV6-1 CASRGTGGAYNEQFF
TRBJ2-2 TRBD1 many TRBV12-3/TRBV12-4 CASSPHPGQTNTGELFF
TRBJ2-3 TRBD1 many TRBV25-1 CASSDLRTGGFTDTQYF
TRBJ2-5 NA many TRBV7-2 CASSSSAEGTQYF
TRBJ2-1 NA many TRBV5-1 CASSLAFSGNYNEQFF
TRBJ2-5 NA NA TRBV25-1 CASSEYMGDEETQYF
TRBJ1-3 NA NA TRBV6-1 CASSDGASGNTIYF
TRBJ2-4 NA many TRBV7-2 CASSSREKKNIQYF
TRBJ1-1 NA many TRBV20-1 CSASGGANTEAFF
TRBJ2-5 NA many TRBV18 CASSPEEETQYF
TRBJ2-7 TRBD1 many TRBV10-3 CATMWGTGNIYEQYF
TRBJ2-5 NA many TRBV20-1 CSARTGRLALQETQYF
TRBJ2-5 NA many TRBV4-2 CASSQNGMETQYF
TRBJ1-1 TRBD1 many TRBV29-1 CSVKTGGGTEAFF
TRBJ1-6 NA many TRBV5-1 CASSLAGNNSPLHF
TRBJ1-5 NA many TRBV12-3/TRBV12-4 CASSLVSNQPQHF
TRBJ2-1 NA many TRBV9 CASSIRTGDEQFF
TRBJ1-2 TRBD1 many TRBV24-1 CATSGDSRNYGYTF
TRBJ1-2 NA many TRBV2 CASSGAGEGSYTF
TRBJ1-3 NA many TRBV6-2/TRBV6-3 CASSYSITASGNTIYF
TRBJ2-1 TRBD2 many TRBV20-1 CSARIRTSGSNEQFF
TRBJ2-2 NA many TRBV12-3/TRBV12-4 CASSTQGYGGELFF
TRBJ1-5 NA many TRBV12-3/TRBV12-4 CATLYRQPQHF
TRBJ2-5 NA NA TRBV20-1 CSALLTRGIETQYF
TRBJ2-1 NA many TRBV4-1 CASSQDEGPWDEQFF
TRBJ2-2 NA many TRBV5-1 CASSSLTGELFF
TRBJ1-5 TRBD1 many TRBV5-1 CASSLGQGASQPQHF